Detailed here is one TCR beta chain. Its target is unknown. The same CDR3 is also encoded by other DNA sequences in this sample. These data originate in a study of shared clonotypes between healthy human individuals. Study overall: Sampling drew on donors who were a couple of women and a few men aged 18 to 49.

Whole-study results and caveats: The sampled material consisted only of blood, and tissue repertoires are likely to differ. The study's rarefaction showed incomplete sorted-subset sequencing despite large depth.

Germline loops: CDR1 SEHNR, CDR2 FQNEAQ (reference sequence). Trimming removed 4 bases from V and 0 bases from J; junction bases left unmatched: 3. This CDR3 region has 15 residues. Each subset's genomic DNA was split evenly across several immunoSEQ plates. Here immunoSEQ multiplex PCR was the method, and the copy in TCRdb shows in-frame clones only, minus some. This repertoire shows 2,100,000 or so clones, approximately 96% found once; its top ten account for less than 0.15%. The sequenced sample consisted of naive CD4+ T cells sorted from blood. Subset specified: CD45RA+ positively selected. This rearrangement joins TRBV7-9 to TRBJ1-3; 7 bases line up with TRBD1. This TCR came from a man aged 18 to 30 in good health. The CDR3 loop is CASSSDRVSGNTIYF. DNA for the CDR3: TGTGCCAGCAGCTCAGACAGGGTCTCTGGAAACACCATATATTTT. Complete variable domain (other parts from reference TRBV7-9 and TRBJ1-3): DTGVSQNPRHKITKRGQNVTFRCDPISEHNRLYWYRQTLGQGPEFLTYFQNEAQLEKSRLLSDRFSAERPKGSFSTLEIQRTEQGDSAMYLCASSSDRVSGNTIYFGEGSWLTVV.